The clone carrying this T cell receptor beta chain has a count of ten or more. The antigen remains undetermined. The germline CDR1 and CDR2 sequences are SEHNR and FQNEAQ (reference sequence). Unmatched junction bases numbered 6, after V lost 5 bases and J lost 6 bases. CDR3 size: 14 residues. Indicated time point: patch test 1, 2 weeks after DPC sensitization. Treatment denoted: therapeutic diphenylcyclopropenone sensitization with weekly scalp DPC. These data originate in a study of human T cells and chemical hapten exposure. Findings of the study overall: The number of TCRs above 1 in 1000 frequency did not change after DPC sensitization.

From the RACE reads, TCRdb called clonotypes with MiXCR, one entry per CDR3 protein. The data contain roughly 380,000 distinct CDR3 sequences, about 4.8% of them seen just once; the ten biggest clones take up under 3%. The sequenced sample was whole blood, obtained in connection with sensitization to the hapten diphenylcyclopropenone (DPC). The rearrangement links TRBV7-9 to TRBJ2-7; TRBD1 aligns across 11 bases. This TCR was recovered from a woman aged 45-65 years with alopecia areata. Some clones in this sample may be carry-over from other donors' samples. The CDR3 protein is CASSTGQGVVEQYF. The CDR3 nucleotides are TGTGCCAGCAGCACGGGACAGGGGGTGGTCGAGCAGTACTTC.